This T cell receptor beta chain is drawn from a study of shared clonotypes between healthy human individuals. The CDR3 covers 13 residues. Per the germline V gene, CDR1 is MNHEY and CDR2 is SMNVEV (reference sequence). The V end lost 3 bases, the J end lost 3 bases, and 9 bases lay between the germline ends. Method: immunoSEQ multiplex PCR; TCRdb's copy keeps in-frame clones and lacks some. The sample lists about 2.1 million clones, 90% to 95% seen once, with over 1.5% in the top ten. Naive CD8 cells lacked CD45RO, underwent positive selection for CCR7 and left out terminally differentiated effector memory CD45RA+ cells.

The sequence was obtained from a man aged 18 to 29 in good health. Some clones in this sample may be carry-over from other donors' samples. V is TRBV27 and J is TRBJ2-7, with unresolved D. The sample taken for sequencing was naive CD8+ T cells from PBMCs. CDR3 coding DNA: TGTGCCAGCAGTTTGGCATACTACTACGAGCAGTACTTC. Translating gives CASSLAYYYEQYF.